This T cell receptor (beta chain) was sequenced during a study of T cell changes during pregnancy in multiple sclerosis. Libraries were prepared by immunoSEQ multiplex PCR; TCRdb keeps only in-frame clonotypes and omits some of them. Of around 63,000 clones in the sample, roughly 89% were seen once. Trimming stripped 4 bases from V and 1 base from J, with 16 bases between. CDR1 and CDR2 from the germline V gene are SGHAT and FQNNGV. The CDR3 runs to 17 residues. The chain carries TRBV11-2 and TRBJ1-4; D perhaps matches TRBD1 (6 bases). The specimen was peripheral blood, collected in the third trimester of pregnancy. This TCR was sampled from a female donor in good health, enrolled as a control in a pregnancy study. The CDR3, as DNA: TGTGCCAGCAGCTCCCCGGGGGGCAGGGTAACTAATGAAAAACTGTTTTTT. Its translation: CASSSPGGRVTNEKLFF.